This T cell receptor (beta chain) originates from a study of T cells expressing NK-cell markers (dated by TCRdb to 2020 to 2021). For the wider study: In sorted CD3+CD56+NKG2C+, CD3+CD56+NKG2C- and CD3+CD56-NKG2C+ T-cell subsets from roughly 8 donors, TCR beta-chain repertoires were profiled. Of the eight sequenced donors, seven were found to be HCMV-seropositive and one was found to be HCMV-seronegative. Libraries were sequenced as 2 x 150 bp reads on Illumina HiSeq 2000/2500, MiSeq or NextSeq. Randomly selected healthy volunteers, three men and five women, were used as the eight sequenced donors.

General findings and caveats noted by the study authors: It remained unclear whether the expanded NKG2C-expressing T cell clones were specific for HCMV antigens. In several donors, the dominant CD3+CD56+NKG2C+ clonotypes ranked among the top 10 CD8+ clonotypes, making up roughly 1.0-7.5% of CD8+ T cells. Those dominant clonotypes were again the most abundant among CD3+CD56-NKG2C+ cells in several donors, at roughly 28.3-60.1%.

As encoded in the germline V gene, CDR1 is MNHNS while CDR2 is SASEGT. The CDR3 has 13 amino acids, counting the end cysteine and phenylalanine. DNA is not on record. A word on this clonotype: Its target antigen remains unknown.

TCRdb lists the instrument as Illumina HiSeq 2000. 5'RACE template switching, by which a universal primer site and unique molecular identifiers were added, was used to make TCR beta cDNA libraries. cDNA synthesis was primed from the TCR beta constant segment and was followed by two successive PCR amplification steps. The original methods were these. MIGEC was used to demultiplex reads and group the reads by UMI, and MiTCR was used to assemble and quantify clonotypes. To exclude erroneous sequences, only TCR cDNA sequences supported by at least two reads were retained. Downstream repertoire analysis used the tcR package, and clonotypes were matched across fractions by CDR3 nucleotide sequence plus V segment. VDJmatch was used to annotate antigen specificity against VDJdb, with one amino acid substitution in CDR3 permitted. Once TCRdb had reprocessed the reads, it stored one entry per CDR3 protein sequence and supplied no DNA. The V and J calls were determined by TCRdb, not by the authors. The sample table gives some 440,000 distinct CDR3 sequences. The biggest ten clones account for 1.4% of the sample.

To determine HCMV serostatus, a commercial ELISA kit was used to detect HCMV-specific IgG in serum. Peripheral blood mononuclear cells were isolated from blood by Ficoll density gradient centrifugation. Sample: blood T cells: a sorted CD56 or NKG2C T cell subset, CD4+ or CD8+ T cells, or bulk PBMC T cells (not recorded which). The chain is assembled from TRBV6-1 and TRBJ1-2; TCRdb's D call, TRBD1, is unchecked because there is no DNA. This sequence originates from a woman aged 50 to 60 in good health. Donor details come from another sample of the same person, matched by shared clones. The CDR3 reads as follows: CASSAGTGYGYTF.